The clone carrying this TCR beta chain was seen ten or more times. This record comes from a study of neurological immune-mediated disorders. The germline V gene has CDR1 SGHNT and CDR2 YYREEE (reference sequence). CDR3 size: 14 residues. V was pared by 4 bases and J by 9 bases, with 18 bases between. The cDNA was synthesized by means of template-switch 5'RACE, which was carried out with 10-nucleotide random UMIs. TCRdb reprocessed the 5' RACE reads via MiXCR and lists one record per CDR3 protein. This sample has tens of thousands of distinct CDR3 sequences, with more than 5% found just once. Time point defined: longitudinal time-point 2. The unsorted libraries were prepared from 2 million PBMCs (stored at -80 C).

Input material: PBMCs. This TCR came from an older woman with multiple sclerosis. The chain recombines TRBV5-4 with TRBJ2-3; D is possibly TRBD1 (6 bases). For the CDR3, the DNA is TGTGCCAGCAGCATACGACAGGACCCAGCAACGCAGTATTTT. Translating gives CASSIRQDPATQYF.